This is a list of T cell receptor beta chains from one sample in a study of Graves' ophthalmopathy and Graves' hyperthyroidism. TCRdb recomputed calls from the multiplex PCR reads with MiXCR, one row per CDR3 protein. Of roughly 160,000 distinct CDR3 sequences listed, around 40% are singletons. The sample was peripheral blood. The receptors were sampled from a man aged 25-40 years with Graves' ophthalmopathy. The CDR3 runs from the conserved cysteine through the conserved F or W. The D gene is left open where the match is weak. Rows give clone size only sometimes, using once, few, many, or a class for an expanded clone.

v_gene	j_gene	abundance	d_gene	CDR3nt	CDR3aa
TRBV6-2/TRBV6-3	TRBJ1-1	few	TRBD1	TGTGCCAGCGGAAACCGGGACAGGGACCCCATGAACACTGAAGCTTTCTTT	CASGNRDRDPMNTEAFF
TRBV7-9	TRBJ1-1	many	TRBD1	TGTGCCAGCAGCCCCAGAACAGGGGTGATCACTGAAGCTTTCTTT	CASSPRTGVITEAFF
TRBV11-2	TRBJ2-7	many	-	TGTGCCAGCAGCCTGGAGAAGGGGGAAAGGACCTACGAGCAGTACTTC	CASSLEKGERTYEQYF
TRBV24-1	TRBJ1-2	many	-	TGTGCCACCAGTGACCCGGGTTACTATGGCTACACCTTC	CATSDPGYYGYTF
TRBV7-8	TRBJ2-7	many	-	TGTGCCAGCAGCTTGGTACGGGACGGCCTAGGAGAGCAGTACTTC	CASSLVRDGLGEQYF
TRBV7-2	TRBJ2-5	many	-	TGTGCCAGCAGCTTAGACCCTAGTGGAGAGACCCAGTACTTC	CASSLDPSGETQYF
TRBV27	TRBJ1-6	-	-	TGTGCCAGCAGTCCACGGGGGGTTTCGCCCCTCCACTTT	CASSPRGVSPLHF
TRBV12-3/TRBV12-4	TRBJ2-7	once	-	TGTGCCAGCAGTTTAGCGAGGGAAGGCGAGCAGTACTTC	CASSLAREGEQYF
TRBV7-9	TRBJ2-7	many	TRBD2	TGTGCCAGCAGCCCGGGACTAGCGTTCTACGAGCAGTACTTC	CASSPGLAFYEQYF
TRBV28	TRBJ2-7	many	-	TGTGCCATCAACGACAGCCCTACCTACGAGCAGTACTTC	CAINDSPTYEQYF
TRBV28	TRBJ2-5	many	-	TGTGCCAGCAGTTTAACTTCCGGTGGGAGCCTCCAAGAGACCCAGTACTTC	CASSLTSGGSLQETQYF
TRBV12-3/TRBV12-4	TRBJ2-7	-	-	TGTGCCAGCAGTTTAGGGTTCCGAAGCTACGAGCAGTACTTC	CASSLGFRSYEQYF
TRBV15	TRBJ2-5	many	TRBD2	TGTGCCACCAGCAGAGATCTGGGCGGGGGGCGGCAAGAGACCCAGTACTTC	CATSRDLGGGRQETQYF
TRBV12-3/TRBV12-4	TRBJ2-2	-	-	TGTGCCAGCGACAACAACCCAGGGCCCGGGGAGCTGTTTTTT	CASDNNPGPGELFF
TRBV28	TRBJ1-1	-	-	TGTGCCAGCAGAACTGACACTGAAGCTTTCTTT	CASRTDTEAFF
TRBV6-1	TRBJ2-2	many	-	TGTGCCAGCAGTGAAGGGGTTTTACGCCGCCGACCCAACACCGGGGAGCTGTTTTTT	CASSEGVLRRRPNTGELFF
TRBV28	TRBJ1-3	many	-	TGTGCCAGCAGTTTAAACCGGATTTCTGGAAACACCATATATTTT	CASSLNRISGNTIYF
TRBV10-1	TRBJ1-1	-	-	TGCGCCACCCGGAGGGGGACGAACACTGAAGCTTTCTTT	CATRRGTNTEAFF